The source of this TCR beta chain is a study of response to subunit inactivated influenza vaccine. Findings and limits, study-wide: New T cells are recruited in small numbers by each seasonal influenza vaccination, according to the authors' suggestion.

V lost 3 bases and J 3 bases, leaving 11 bases between the germline ends. Germline values: CDR1 KGHSH, CDR2 LQKENI. CDR3 length equals 14 residues. TCRdb used MiXCR to reprocess the RT-PCR reads, holding one entry per CDR3 protein. Found here are 490,000 or so distinct CDR3 sequences, 6.5% to 8% of them singletons; the top ten hold approximately 13%. Note on this clonotype: Its cognate antigen is unknown.

The sample consisted of PBMCs from blood, taken about 24 months after vaccination. The clonotype was recovered from a man aged 50 to 69 who received an inactivated influenza vaccine. The V call is TRBV18, the J call TRBJ1-1; D gene ambiguous. The CDR3 DNA reads TGTGCCAGCTCACCGGTCGGGCGCGACACTGAAGCTTTCTTT. Translated, it gives CASSPVGRDTEAFF. The full variable domain, with the rest looked up from reference TRBV18 and TRBJ1-1, is NAGVMQNPRHLVRRRGQEARLRCSPMKGHSHVYWYRQLPEEGLKFMVYLQKENIIDESGMPKERFSAEFPKEGPSILRIQQVVRGDSAAYFCASSPVGRDTEAFFGQGTRLTVV.